This section outlines one T cell receptor (beta chain) sequence together with its context. This sample is drawn from a study of blood T cell repertoires in COVID-19. For the study at large: PBMCs, B-cell-depleted T cells, or T cells provided the cDNA or gDNA that made up the material.

Germline V gene data show CDR1 as ENHRY and CDR2 as SYGVKD. The CDR3 contains 16 residues. The V end was cut by 5 bases, the J end by 5 bases, with 19 bases between. TCRdb's table, derived via immunoSEQ multiplex PCR, lists solely in-frame clones and lacks some. This table has some 46,000 clones, 88% appearing once. The sample consisted of peripheral blood. The clonotype originates from a man aged 45 to 65 with acute or convalescent COVID-19. The chain uses TRBV10-3 and TRBJ2-1, with D maybe TRBD2 (7 bases). The CDR3 here is CAISSTRAGADNEQFF. CDR3 DNA: TGTGCCATCAGTTCGACTAGGGCGGGGGCCGACAATGAGCAGTTCTTC.